These 8 T cell receptor beta chains were sequenced from one sample in a study of T-cell memory formation after mild COVID-19. TCRdb ran MiXCR on the 5' RACE reads and lists one entry per CDR3 protein. The table lists roughly 350,000 distinct CDR3 sequences, around 30% of them singletons. The sequencing input was PBMCs or a T cell subset sorted from them (not recorded which). The source is an adult woman who had mild COVID-19 (a few samples of this study predate the infection). Cell type and time point are not known.

This clonotype came up a few times. The rearrangement uses TRBV5-1 and TRBJ2-3, with D possibly TRBD2 on 5 matching bases. The CDR3 has 15 amino acids. The germline V gene encodes CDR1 SGHRS and CDR2 YFSETQ. Trimming removed 1 base from V and 4 bases from J, with 13 bases in between. The CDR3 reads CASSLTWVEADTQYF. The CDR3 DNA sequence: TGCGCCAGCAGCTTGACCTGGGTGGAGGCAGATACGCAGTATTTT.

The rearrangement links TRBV5-1 to TRBJ2-2; D unclear. The germline gives CDR1 SGHRS, CDR2 YFSETQ. V was trimmed by 4 bases and J by 1 base, leaving 8 bases between them. The length of the CDR3 is 14 residues. The CDR3 nucleotides read TGCGCCAGCAGCACAAGGATGAACACCGGGGAGCTGTTTTTT. Protein product: CASSTRMNTGELFF.

The V and J genes are TRBV5-1 and TRBJ2-3; D is possibly TRBD1 or TRBD2 (6 bases each). The V and J ends lost 0 bases and 4 bases respectively, with 18 bases between them. Per germline, CDR1 SGHRS and CDR2 YFSETQ. This CDR3 spans 17 amino acids. The CDR3 sequence is CASSLAVGGDFADTQYF. The CDR3 bases are TGCGCCAGCAGCTTGGCTGTGGGGGGCGATTTTGCAGATACGCAGTATTTT.

The rearrangement uses TRBV5-5 and TRBJ2-5; D is undetermined. The germline gives CDR1 SGHKS, CDR2 YYEKEE (reference sequence). Trimming cost V 0 bases and J 1 base, with 13 bases left between them. CDR3 size: 16 residues. As DNA, the CDR3 is TGTGCCAGCAGCTTGGCCGTGATGGGCGCCCAAGAGACCCAGTACTTC. Residues: CASSLAVMGAQETQYF. The full variable domain, rest sourced from reference TRBV5-5 and TRBJ2-5, is DAGVTQSPTHLIKTRGQQVTLRCSPISGHKSVSWYQQVLGQGPQFIFQYYEKEERGRGNFPDRFSARQFPNYSSELNVNALLLGDSALYLCASSLAVMGAQETQYFGPGTRLLVL.

V gene TRBV5-4 combines with J gene TRBJ2-7, with D perhaps matching TRBD1 (5 bases). CDR3 size: 12 residues. Germline assignment: CDR1 SGHNT and CDR2 YYREEE (reference sequence). The ends were cut back, 9 bases at V and 2 bases at J, with 12 bases in the middle. This CDR3 reads CATHQDTYEQYF. The DNA of the CDR3 is TGTGCCACACACCAGGACACCTACGAGCAGTACTTC.

This chain joins TRBV5-1 and TRBJ2-7, with TRBD2 matching 13 bases. CDR1 is SGHRS, CDR2 YFSETQ, per germline. The CDR3 runs to 13 residues. With V trimmed by 3 bases and J by 12 bases, 6 bases remained unmatched. The CDR3 reads CASSSGTSGEVYF. For the CDR3, the DNA is TGCGCCAGCAGCTCCGGGACTAGCGGGGAGGTGTACTTC. The full variable domain, in which reference TRBV5-1 and TRBJ2-7 provide the parts outside the CDR3, is KAGVTQTPRYLIKTRGQQVTLSCSPISGHRSVSWYQQTPGQGLQFLFEYFSETQRNKGNFPGRFSGRQFSNSRSEMNVSTLELGDSALYLCASSSGTSGEVYFGPGTRLTVT.

The chain is built from TRBV7-2 and TRBJ2-5; TRBD2 might be the D (5 bases). The V end was cut by 1 base, the J end by 0 bases, with 9 bases between. This CDR3 has 15 residues. From germline, CDR1 is SGHTA and CDR2 FQGNSA. CDR3 nucleotides: TGTGCCAGCAGCTTAGTACTAGAATACCAAGAGACCCAGTACTTC. This gives the protein CASSLVLEYQETQYF.

V is TRBV7-2 and J is TRBJ1-2; D is uncertain. This CDR3 is built from 12 residues. V shed 5 bases and J shed 3 bases, with 7 bases lying between them. CDR1 is SGHTA and CDR2 is FQGNSA in the germline V gene. In DNA form, the CDR3 reads TGTGCCAGCAGCCTGTATGACTATGGCTACACCTTC. Translated: CASSLYDYGYTF.